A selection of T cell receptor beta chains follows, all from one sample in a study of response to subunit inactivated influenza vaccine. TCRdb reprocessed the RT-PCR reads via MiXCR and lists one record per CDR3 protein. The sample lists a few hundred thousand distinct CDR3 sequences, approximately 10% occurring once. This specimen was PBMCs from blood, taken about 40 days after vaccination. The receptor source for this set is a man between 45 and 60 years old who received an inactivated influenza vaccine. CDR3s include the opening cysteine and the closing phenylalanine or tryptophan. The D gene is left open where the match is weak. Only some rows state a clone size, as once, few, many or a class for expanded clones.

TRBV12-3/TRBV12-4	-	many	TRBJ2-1	TGTGCCAGCAGTAGCGGGCCTAATGAGCAGTTCTTC	CASSSGPNEQFF
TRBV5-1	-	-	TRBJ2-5	TGCGCCAGCAGCTTGGAACCTAGCAGACAAGAGACCCAGTACTTC	CASSLEPSRQETQYF
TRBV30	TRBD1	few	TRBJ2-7	TGTGCCTGGGGGACAGGGGGCTACGAGCAGTACTTC	CAWGTGGYEQYF
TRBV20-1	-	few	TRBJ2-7	TGCAGTGCTAGAGTTAGGGAGATGGCAGGTTACGAGCAGTACTTC	CSARVREMAGYEQYF
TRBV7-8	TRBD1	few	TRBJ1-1	TGTGCCAGCAGCTTAGGCAACAGGGGCTATCCTGAAGCTTTCTTT	CASSLGNRGYPEAFF
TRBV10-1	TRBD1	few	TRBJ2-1	TGCGCCAGCAGTAGGGCAGGGGGTTACAATGAGCAGTTCTTC	CASSRAGGYNEQFF
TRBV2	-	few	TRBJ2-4	TGTGCCAGCAAACTGGGGGGAAACATTCAGTACTTC	CASKLGGNIQYF
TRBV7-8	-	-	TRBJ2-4	TGTGCCAGCAGCTTACCAGCCTGGGGCAAAAACATTCAGTACTTC	CASSLPAWGKNIQYF
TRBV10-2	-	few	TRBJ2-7	TGCGCCAGCAGTGAGTCGGAGGGTCTCGGGAGAGAGCAGTACTTC	CASSESEGLGREQYF
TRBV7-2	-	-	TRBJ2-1	TGTGCCAGCAGCCCCGTATCGCGCATTGAGCAGTTCTTC	CASSPVSRIEQFF
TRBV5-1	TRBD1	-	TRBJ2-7	TGCGCCAGCAGCTTGACGGGACAGGGGGACTACGAGCAGTACTTC	CASSLTGQGDYEQYF
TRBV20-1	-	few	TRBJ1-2	TGCAGTGCTAGGTCGGGGGGATCCTATTACGGCTACACCTTC	CSARSGGSYYGYTF
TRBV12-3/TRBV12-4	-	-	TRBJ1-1	TGTGCCAGCAGTTTTGTAGGAGACCTGAACACTGAAGCTTTCTTT	CASSFVGDLNTEAFF
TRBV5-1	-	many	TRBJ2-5	TGCGCCAGCAGCTTGGGTTCAGATAAAGAGACCCAGTACTTC	CASSLGSDKETQYF
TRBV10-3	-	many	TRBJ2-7	TGTGCCATCAGTGAGGGGTCCAACGAGCAGTACTTC	CAISEGSNEQYF
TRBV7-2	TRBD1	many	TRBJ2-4	TGTGCCAGCAGGCCGGGACAGGGGGGAGCCAAAAACATTCAGTACTTC	CASRPGQGGAKNIQYF
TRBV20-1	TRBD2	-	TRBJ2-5	TGCAGTGCTAGAGATCTGGCGGGGGGGCGGGAGACCCAGTACTTC	CSARDLAGGRETQYF
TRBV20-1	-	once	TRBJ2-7	TGCAGCGCTCCCAGGGGGGCGGGTAGCAACGAGCAGTACTTC	CSAPRGAGSNEQYF
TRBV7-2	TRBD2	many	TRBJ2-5	TGTGCCAGCAGCTTGGGGACTAGCGGGGTTGAGACCCAGTACTTC	CASSLGTSGVETQYF
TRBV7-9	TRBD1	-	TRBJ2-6	TGTGCCAGCAGCTTAACTACAGGGGCTGGGGCCAACGTCCTGACTTTC	CASSLTTGAGANVLTF
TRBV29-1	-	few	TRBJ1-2	TGCAGCGTTGAAGATACTTATCGTAAGGGGCGCAGGGACTATGGCTACACCTTC	CSVEDTYRKGRRDYGYTF
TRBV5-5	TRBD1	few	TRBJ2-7	TGTGCCAGCAGACTTCCGGGACAGGGGACCTACGAGCAGTACTTC	CASRLPGQGTYEQYF
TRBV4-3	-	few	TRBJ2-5	TGCGCCAGCAGCCAAGGGACCTCCTCCCAAGAGACCCAGTACTTC	CASSQGTSSQETQYF
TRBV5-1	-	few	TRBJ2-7	TGCGCCAGCAGCACACCGGGACCGAGCTACGAGCAGTACTTC	CASSTPGPSYEQYF
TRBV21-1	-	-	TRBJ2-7	TGTGCCAGCAGCAACCGTCCCCCCAGAAGGCAGGCCTACGAGCAGTACTTC	CASSNRPPRRQAYEQYF
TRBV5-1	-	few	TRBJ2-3	TGCGCCAGCAGCTTGCTCGGGGCCAGGTTTGATACAGATACGCAGTATTTT	CASSLLGARFDTDTQYF
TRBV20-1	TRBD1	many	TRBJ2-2	TGCAGTGCTAGAGTGACAGGGAAAACCGGGGAGCTGTTTTTT	CSARVTGKTGELFF
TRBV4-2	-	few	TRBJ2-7	TGTGCCAGCAGCCAAGACACCGGCCGGATCTACGAGCAGTACTTC	CASSQDTGRIYEQYF
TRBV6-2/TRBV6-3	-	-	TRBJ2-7	TGTGCCGGGGGATGGACATCCTACGAGCAGTACTTC	CAGGWTSYEQYF
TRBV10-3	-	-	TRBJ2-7	TGTGCCATCAACACAGGGAGCTACGAGCAGTACTTC	CAINTGSYEQYF
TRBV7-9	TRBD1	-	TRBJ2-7	TGTGCCAGCAGCTCGGGACAGGGGTTCAACGAGCAGTACTTC	CASSSGQGFNEQYF
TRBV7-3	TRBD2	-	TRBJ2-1	TGTGCCAGCAGCGCACTAGCGGGAGTTCGGAGTCAGCAGTTCTTC	CASSALAGVRSQQFF